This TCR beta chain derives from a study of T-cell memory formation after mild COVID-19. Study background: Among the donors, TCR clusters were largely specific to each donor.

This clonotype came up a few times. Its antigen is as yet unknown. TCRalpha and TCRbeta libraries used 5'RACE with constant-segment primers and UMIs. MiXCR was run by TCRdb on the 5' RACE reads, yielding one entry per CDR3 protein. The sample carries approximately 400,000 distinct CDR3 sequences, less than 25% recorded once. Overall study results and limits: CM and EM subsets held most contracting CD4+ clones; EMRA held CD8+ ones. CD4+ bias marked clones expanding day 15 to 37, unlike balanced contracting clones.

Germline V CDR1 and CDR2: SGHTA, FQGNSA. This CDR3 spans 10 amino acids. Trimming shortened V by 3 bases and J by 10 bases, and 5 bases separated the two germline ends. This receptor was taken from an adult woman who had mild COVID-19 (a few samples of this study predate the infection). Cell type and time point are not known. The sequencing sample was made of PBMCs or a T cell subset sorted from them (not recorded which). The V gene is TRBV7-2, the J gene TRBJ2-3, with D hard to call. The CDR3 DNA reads TGTGCCAGCAGCTTCGTCGCGCAGTATTTT. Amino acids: CASSFVAQYF.